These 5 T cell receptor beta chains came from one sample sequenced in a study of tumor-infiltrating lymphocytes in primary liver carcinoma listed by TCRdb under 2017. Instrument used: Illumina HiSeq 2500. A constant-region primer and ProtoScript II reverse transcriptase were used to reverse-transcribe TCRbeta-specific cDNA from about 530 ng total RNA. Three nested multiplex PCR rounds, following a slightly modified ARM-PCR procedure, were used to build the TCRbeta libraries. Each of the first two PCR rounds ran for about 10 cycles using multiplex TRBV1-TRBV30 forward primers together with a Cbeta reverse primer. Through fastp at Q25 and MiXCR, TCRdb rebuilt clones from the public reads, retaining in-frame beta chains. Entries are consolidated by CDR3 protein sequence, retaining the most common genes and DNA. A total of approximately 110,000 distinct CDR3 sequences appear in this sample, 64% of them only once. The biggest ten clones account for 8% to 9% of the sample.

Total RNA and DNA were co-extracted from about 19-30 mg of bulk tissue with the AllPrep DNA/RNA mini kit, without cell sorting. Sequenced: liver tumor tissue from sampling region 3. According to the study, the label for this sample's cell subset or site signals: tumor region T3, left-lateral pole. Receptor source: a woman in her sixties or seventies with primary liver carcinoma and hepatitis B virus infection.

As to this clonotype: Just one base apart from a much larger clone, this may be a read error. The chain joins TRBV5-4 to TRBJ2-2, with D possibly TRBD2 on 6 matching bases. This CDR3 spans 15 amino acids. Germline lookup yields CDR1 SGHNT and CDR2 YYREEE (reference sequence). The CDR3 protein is CASSFKGLNTGGLFF. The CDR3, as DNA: TGTGCCAGCAGCTTTAAGGGGCTAAACACCGGGGGGCTGTTTTTT. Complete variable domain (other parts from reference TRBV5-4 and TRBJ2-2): ETGVTQSPTHLIKTRGQQVTLRCSSQSGHNTVSWYQQALGQGPQFIFQYYREEENGRGNFPPRFSGLQFPNYSSELNVNALELDDSALYLCASSFKGLNTGGLFFGEGSRLTVL.

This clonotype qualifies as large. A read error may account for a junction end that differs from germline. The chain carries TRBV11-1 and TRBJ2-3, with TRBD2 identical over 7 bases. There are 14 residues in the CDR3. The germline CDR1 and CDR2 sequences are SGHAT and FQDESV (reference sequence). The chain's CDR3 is CASSLRQRAGESHF. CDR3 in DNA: TGTGCCAGCAGCTTAAGGCAACGTGCGGGAGAGTCTCACTTT.

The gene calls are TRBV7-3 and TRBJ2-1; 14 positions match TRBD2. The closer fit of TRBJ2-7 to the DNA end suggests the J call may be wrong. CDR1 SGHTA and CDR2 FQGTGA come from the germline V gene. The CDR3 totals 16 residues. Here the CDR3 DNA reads TGTGCCAGCAGCCGAGCCGGGACTAGCGGGAGCGATGAGCAGTACTTC. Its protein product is CASSRAGTSGSDEQYF.

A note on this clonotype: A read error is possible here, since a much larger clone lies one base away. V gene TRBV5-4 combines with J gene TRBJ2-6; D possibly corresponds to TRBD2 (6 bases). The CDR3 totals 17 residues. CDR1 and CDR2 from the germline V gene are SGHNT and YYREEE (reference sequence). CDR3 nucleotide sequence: TGTGCCTGCAGCTTTGGGGGGAGGAGCTCTGGGGCCAACGTCCTGACTTTC. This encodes CACSFGGRSSGANVLTF. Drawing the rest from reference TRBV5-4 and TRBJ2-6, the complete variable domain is ETGVTQSPTHLIKTRGQQVTLRCSSQSGHNTVSWYQQALGQGPQFIFQYYREEENGRGNFPPRFSGLQFPNYSSELNVNALELDDSALYLCACSFGGRSSGANVLTFGAGSRLTVL.

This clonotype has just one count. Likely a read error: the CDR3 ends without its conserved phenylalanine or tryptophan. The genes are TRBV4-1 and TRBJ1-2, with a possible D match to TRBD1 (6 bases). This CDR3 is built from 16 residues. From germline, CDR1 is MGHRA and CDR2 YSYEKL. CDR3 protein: CSSSQDQWTESGGYTL. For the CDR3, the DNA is TGCTCCAGCAGCCAAGATCAGTGGACAGAATCGGGTGGCTACACCCTC.